The 19 T cell receptor beta chains below all came from one sample that was sequenced in a study of shared clonotypes between healthy human individuals (dated by TCRdb to about 2020). Library generation was performed with the immunoSEQ multiplex PCR assay. Not all clones reach the TCRdb copy of this immuneACCESS table, which keeps in-frame sequences only. Checked studies attribute under half of the gap to unresolved V genes and leave the rest unexplained. The sample data list about 2.4 million clones, and 93% of these were observed just once. The ten most abundant clones make up roughly 0.36% of the sample. Sequencing input: naive CD4+ T cells from PBMCs. The meaning of the sample's cell subset or site label: CD45RA+ positively selected. Receptors were obtained from a man between 18 and 29 years old in good health. Some clones in this sample may be carry-over from other donors' samples.

This chain links TRBV29-1 with TRBJ2-1, with 7 bases fitting TRBD2. Germline loops: CDR1 SQVTM, CDR2 ANQGSEA. The junction had 6 bases not matched to a gene; V was cut back by 4 bases and J by 3 bases. The CDR3 is 14 amino acids. CDR3 in amino acids: CSVGNSGRYNEQFF. The CDR3 DNA sequence: TGCAGCGTTGGGAATAGCGGGCGCTACAATGAGCAGTTCTTC.

The genes are TRBV7-3 and TRBJ2-2; 9 bases fit TRBD2. V was pared by 0 bases and J by 4 bases, with 3 bases of the junction left unmatched. Germline V gene data show CDR1 as SGHTA and CDR2 as FQGTGA. The CDR3 spans 16 residues. CDR3 residues: CASSLTATSGTGELFF. CDR3 coding DNA: TGTGCCAGCAGCTTAACGGCGACTAGCGGCACCGGGGAGCTGTTTTTT.

CDR3 residues: CASSGIGRTYGYTF. The CDR3 DNA is TGTGCCAGCAGCGGAATAGGACGGACCTATGGCTACACCTTC. This rearrangement joins TRBV14 to TRBJ1-2, with D hard to call. Germline V CDR1 and CDR2: SGHDN, FVKESK. The CDR3 sequence is 14 residues long. Trimming took 5 bases from V and 4 from J, leaving 14 bases between them.

This clone was seen a handful of times. This same CDR3 is encoded by further DNA sequences in the sample. The rearrangement links TRBV7-9 to TRBJ1-1; 7 nucleotides line up with TRBD1. The germline CDR1 and CDR2 sequences are SEHNR and FQNEAQ (reference sequence). The V and J ends lost 5 bases and 2 bases, in that order; junction bases with no gene match: 5. This CDR3 spans 14 amino acids. In DNA form, the CDR3 reads TGTGCCAGCAGCCTAGGGACAGCTAACACTGAAGCTTTCTTT. Protein product: CASSLGTANTEAFF.

In its sample, this clone was seen once. This chain uses TRBV5-6 with TRBJ2-1; perhaps TRBD1 as D (6 bases). This CDR3 comprises 13 residues. Between the trimmed V and J ends, which lost 6 bases and 8 bases, there was a span of 15 bases. Per germline, CDR1 SGHDT and CDR2 YYEEEE. CDR3 residues: CASKSTGFDEQFF. The CDR3 DNA follows: TGTGCCAGCAAATCTACAGGGTTCGATGAGCAGTTCTTC.

The CDR3 DNA reads TGTGCCAGCAGCTTAGATTTCTCTGGCGGGGAGCTGTTTTTT. Encoded protein: CASSLDFSGGELFF. The chain uses TRBV11-3 and TRBJ2-2, with no clear D. The CDR3 has 14 residues. V lost 0 bases and J lost 7, with 9 bases in between. Germline CDR1 and CDR2: SGHNT and YENEEA.

The chain recombines TRBV5-4 with TRBJ2-7, with 11 nucleotides matching TRBD2. J was trimmed by 2 bases and V by 2 bases; bases with no gene match: 3. The length of the CDR3 is 15 residues. Germline CDR1 and CDR2: SGHNT and YYREEE (reference sequence). The CDR3 region is CASSFELAGAYEQYF. The CDR3 region has the DNA TGTGCCAGCAGCTTTGAACTAGCGGGGGCCTACGAGCAGTACTTC.

This rearrangement joins TRBV5-1 to TRBJ2-7, with TRBD1 matching 10 bases. Germline V gene data show CDR1 as SGHRS and CDR2 as YFSETQ. With V trimmed by 1 base and J by 2 bases, 9 bases remained unmatched. This CDR3 is 17 amino acids long. The CDR3 sequence: CASSLSFGGTGAYEQYF. Here the CDR3 DNA reads TGCGCCAGCAGCTTGAGCTTCGGGGGGACAGGGGCCTACGAGCAGTACTTC.

The CDR3 loop is CATSRGIGTQYF. The CDR3 DNA is TGTGCCACCAGCAGGGGGATCGGCACGCAGTATTTT. The chain is built from TRBV15 and TRBJ2-3; D is ambiguous. The germline V gene has CDR1 LNHNV and CDR2 YYDKDF (reference sequence). With 3 bases removed from V and 9 bases from J, the gap between germline ends came to 10 bases. This CDR3 is 12 amino acids long. The variable domain in full, with the rest retrieved from reference TRBV15 and TRBJ2-3, is DAMVIQNPRYQVTQFGKPVTLSCSQTLNHNVMYWYQQKSSQAPKLLFHYYDKDFNNEADTPDNFQSRRPNTSFCFLDIRSPGLGDTAMYLCATSRGIGTQYFGPGTRLTVL.

This clone appeared once. This chain joins TRBV10-3 and TRBJ2-2; 12 bases map to TRBD2. Per germline, CDR1 ENHRY and CDR2 SYGVKD. The CDR3 extends over 17 amino acids. V shed 6 bases and J 5 bases; nucleotides not matched to a gene: 10. CDR3 loop: CAISRTSGATGTGELFF. CDR3 DNA: TGTGCCATCAGCCGGACTAGCGGGGCCACGGGGACCGGGGAGCTGTTTTTT.

About this clone itself: The same CDR3 also results from other DNA sequences found in this sample. V usage is TRBV7-2 and J usage is TRBJ2-1, with TRBD2 matching 13 bases. The CDR3 sequence is 16 residues long. V lost 5 bases and J lost 2; bases outside the gene matches: 3. CDR1 is SGHTA and CDR2 is FQGNSA in the germline V gene. Here the CDR3 DNA reads TGTGCCAGCAGCCGAGGGACTAGCGGGACCTACAATGAGCAGTTCTTC. This translates into CASSRGTSGTYNEQFF.

This chain's CDR3 is CASSPGPGEAFF. CDR3 bases: TGTGCCAGCAGCCCTGGACCTGGCGAAGCTTTCTTT. The V call is TRBV6-5, the J call TRBJ1-1; D is uncertain. The CDR3 is 12 residues long. Trimming left V 6 bases short and J 8 bases short, with 13 bases between. Germline V gene data show CDR1 as MNHEY and CDR2 as SVGAGI.

In DNA form, the CDR3 reads TGTGCCAGCAGGCTGGCGGGAGGTACCTACGAGCAGTACTTC. Its protein is CASRLAGGTYEQYF. The chain is built from TRBV28 and TRBJ2-7; 8 nucleotides match TRBD2. With 6 bases clipped from V and 2 bases from J, the junction kept 6 bases outside the gene matches. The CDR3 extends over 14 amino acids. Germline-derived CDR1 and CDR2 are MDHEN and SYDVKM.

The chain couples TRBV7-3 to TRBJ2-5; TRBD2 matches 11 bases. The CDR3 spans 17 residues. With 5 bases clipped from V and 3 bases from J, the junction kept 11 bases outside the gene matches. The V gene's germline CDR1 is SGHTA and CDR2 FQGTGA. CDR3 region: CASSPHSRLAGKETQYF. CDR3 nucleotide sequence: TGTGCCAGCAGCCCTCATTCGCGACTAGCGGGAAAAGAGACCCAGTACTTC.

This clone was detected only once. The chain recombines TRBV5-1 with TRBJ2-1; 7 bases agree with TRBD2. Germline V CDR1 and CDR2: SGHRS, YFSETQ. Trimming cost V 4 bases and J 10 bases; bases outside gene matches: 17. CDR3 length: 16 amino acids. CDR3 in amino acids: CASSPEVAGFKHEQFF. In DNA form, the CDR3 reads TGCGCCAGCAGCCCGGAGGTAGCGGGTTTCAAACACGAGCAGTTCTTC.

The rearrangement uses TRBV18 and TRBJ2-7; 10 positions match TRBD2. CDR3 length: 14 residues. CDR1 and CDR2 from the germline V gene are KGHSH and LQKENI. Trimming took 4 bases from V and 6 from J; bases not matched to a gene: 6. The CDR3: CASSLDPSGSEQYF. CDR3 in DNA: TGTGCCAGCTCACTTGATCCTAGCGGGAGCGAGCAGTACTTC. Using reference TRBV18 and TRBJ2-7 for the parts outside the CDR3, the full variable domain is NAGVMQNPRHLVRRRGQEARLRCSPMKGHSHVYWYRQLPEEGLKFMVYLQKENIIDESGMPKERFSAEFPKEGPSILRIQQVVRGDSAAYFCASSLDPSGSEQYFGPGTRLTVT.

The V gene is TRBV27, the J gene TRBJ2-2, with D maybe TRBD2 (5 bases). The germline V gene encodes CDR1 MNHEY and CDR2 SMNVEV (reference sequence). The CDR3 spans 15 residues. V lost 6 bases to trimming and J lost 5 bases, with 16 bases between them. The CDR3 is CASRSSAGNTGELFF. CDR3 nucleotide sequence: TGTGCCAGCAGATCCTCTGCGGGTAATACCGGGGAGCTGTTTTTT.

V is TRBV9 and J is TRBJ2-5; possible D gene TRBD2, 6 bases. Deletions cut 2 bases from V and 8 bases from J, with 25 bases between. Germline V gene sequence: CDR1 SGDLS, CDR2 YYNGEE. The CDR3 loop spans 17 amino acids. The CDR3 region is CASSVVEGPPFNYTQYF. As DNA, the CDR3 is TGTGCCAGCAGCGTCGTGGAGGGGCCGCCGTTCAATTATACCCAGTACTTC. The entire variable domain, with the rest obtained from reference TRBV9 and TRBJ2-5, is as follows: DSGVTQTPKHLITATGQRVTLRCSPRSGDLSVYWYQQSLDQGLQFLIQYYNGEERAKGNILERFSAQQFPDLHSELNLSSLELGDSALYFCASSVVEGPPFNYTQYFGPGTRLLVL.

V is TRBV28 and J is TRBJ2-1; TRBD2 aligns across 7 bases. This CDR3 is 15 amino acids long. The V gene end was trimmed by 2 bases and the J gene end by 9 bases; junction bases not matched to a gene: 10. Germline V lookup: CDR1 MDHEN, CDR2 SYDVKM. The CDR3 DNA sequence: TGTGCCAGCAGTTTAGGCGGGAGCCGTTTCGCTGAGCAGTTCTTC. Its translation: CASSLGGSRFAEQFF.